This is a list of T cell receptor beta chains from one sample in a study of vaccination and CD4 T cells after COVID-19. Using its own MiXCR run on the PCR reads, TCRdb lists one record per CDR3 protein. Among around 12,000 distinct CDR3 sequences listed, around 47% were seen once. Antigen specificity for these receptors is unknown. The specimen sequenced was CD4+ T cells from blood, cultured in vitro. These receptors were collected from a human donor who had recovered from COVID-19. Each CDR3 is given with its conserved first and last residue. D genes are given only for firm matches. The size field is filled for only some rows; it gives once, few, many or a size class.

d_call j_call clone_size v_call cdr3_nt cdr3_aa
- TRBJ2-1 - TRBV21-1 TGTGCCAGCAGCAAAGGGGGACAGGGGGTTTACAATGAGCAGTTCTTC CASSKGGQGVYNEQFF
- TRBJ2-1 few TRBV2 TGTGCCAGCAGTGAATTCTCTACTAGTTTCACCTACAATGAGCAGTTCTTC CASSEFSTSFTYNEQFF
- TRBJ1-1 - TRBV7-9 TGTGCCAGCAGCTTAGAAGGGGGGTTGAGCACTGAAGCTTTCTTT CASSLEGGLSTEAFF
TRBD1 TRBJ1-5 few TRBV20-1 TGCAGTGCTCGCACAGGGGGCAGGAATCAGCCCCAGCATTTT CSARTGGRNQPQHF
- TRBJ1-4 - TRBV19 TGTGCCAGTAGTATCCGATCAGGGTTCAATGAAAAACTGTTTTTT CASSIRSGFNEKLFF
TRBD2 TRBJ2-7 - TRBV5-8 TGTGCCAGCAGCCCCGTGGGCGGGAGGGCAAAGGTCTACGAGCAGTACTTC CASSPVGGRAKVYEQYF
TRBD1 TRBJ1-2 few TRBV7-3 TGTGCCAGCAGCCTCGACAGGGATTCCTATGGCTACACCTTC CASSLDRDSYGYTF
TRBD2 TRBJ2-7 - TRBV28 TGTGCCAGCAGACCCGGGACTAGCGGAACTATCTCCTACGAGCAGTACTTC CASRPGTSGTISYEQYF
TRBD2 TRBJ2-1 - TRBV12-3/TRBV12-4 TGTGCCAGCAGTCCTAGCGGGGTCAATGAGCAGTTCTTC CASSPSGVNEQFF
TRBD2 TRBJ2-5 - TRBV4-1 TGCGCCAGCAGCCAAAAGCGGGAGGGCTCAGAGACCCAGTACTTC CASSQKREGSETQYF
TRBD1 TRBJ2-5 few TRBV10-3 TGTGCCATCAAGGGACAGCAAGAGACCCAGTACTTC CAIKGQQETQYF
TRBD1 TRBJ2-2 few TRBV6-4 TGTGCCAGCAGTGACACCCGGGACAGGGACACCGGGGAGCTGTTTTTT CASSDTRDRDTGELFF
TRBD2 TRBJ2-7 few TRBV27 TGTGCCAGCAGTTTCGGGGGGTACGAGCAGTACTTC CASSFGGYEQYF
- TRBJ1-1 - TRBV5-8 TGTGCCAGCAGCAAGGGGGACGGAAGCACTGAAGCTTTCTTT CASSKGDGSTEAFF
TRBD2 TRBJ2-5 few TRBV7-2 TGTGCCAGCAGGCGCGGGGGGGCGTCGGAGACCCAGTACTTC CASRRGGASETQYF
- TRBJ1-1 - TRBV7-9 TGTGCCAGCAGATATAACATCTGGGGGCCGGAGAACACTGAAGCTTTCTTT CASRYNIWGPENTEAFF
- TRBJ2-1 - TRBV11-3 TGTGCCAGCAGCTTAGATGGCAGGACTTACAATGAGCAGTTCTTC CASSLDGRTYNEQFF
- TRBJ1-2 few TRBV28 TGTGCCAGCAGTTTGGATCCACAGCACTATGGCTACACCTTC CASSLDPQHYGYTF
TRBD1 TRBJ1-1 - TRBV2 TGTGCCAGCGGGGGTGGACAGGGGGCGATTGAAGCTTTCTTT CASGGGQGAIEAFF
TRBD1 TRBJ2-1 - TRBV20-1 TGCAGTGCCATTACCGGGACAGCGAAGAATGAGCAGTTCTTC CSAITGTAKNEQFF
TRBD2 TRBJ2-3 - TRBV11-2 TGTGCCAGCAGCTCCCGCGGGGGACTAGCGGGAAACCAAGACACGCAGTATTTT CASSSRGGLAGNQDTQYF
- TRBJ1-1 - TRBV4-2 TGTGCCAGCAGCCAAAAGGAGGGGAACACTGAAGCTTTCTTT CASSQKEGNTEAFF
- TRBJ2-2 - TRBV24-1 TGTGCCACCAGTGATTTCGCCGTTAACACCGGGGAGCTGTTTTTT CATSDFAVNTGELFF
- TRBJ2-2 - TRBV20-1 TGCAGTGCTCGTAGACAGACGAACACCGGGGAGCTGTTTTTT CSARRQTNTGELFF
- TRBJ2-4 - TRBV6-1 TGTGCCAGCAGTGAAGCCTGGATTAGTTCGGTCATTCAGTACTTC CASSEAWISSVIQYF
TRBD1 TRBJ2-7 - TRBV18 TGTGCCAGCTCACCAGGGACAGGAGACTACGAGCAGTACTTC CASSPGTGDYEQYF
- TRBJ2-2 - TRBV28 TGTGCCAGCAGTACGAGAAAGGGGCGGCTGCTGAGTACCGGGGAGCTGTTTTTT CASSTRKGRLLSTGELFF